Within the sample, the clone carrying this T cell receptor (beta chain) is large (0.1 to 1%). As yet, its antigen is unknown. The data belong to a study of circulating CD8 cells and anti-PD-1 response in melanoma. Study-wide findings and caveats: Diversity ranked highest in DNEG and lowest in TIGIT subsets.

Using approximately 15 ng of total RNA, TCR libraries were made with the QIAseq Immune Repertoire TCR panel. Each CDR3 protein gets one entry after TCRdb re-called the reads with MiXCR. The sample includes several hundred distinct CDR3 sequences, more than 9% of them seen just once. Live CD3+CD8+TCRalphabeta+ cells were sorted into four subsets by PD-1 and/or TIGIT. CDR3 length: 17 residues. Trimming shortened V by 4 bases and J by 3 bases, and 19 bases separated the two germline ends. Germline CDR1 and CDR2: SNHLY and FYNNEI. The sequencing here drew on CD8+ T cells from PBMCs, taken at baseline or after one month of anti-PD-1 therapy (not recorded which). The chain joins TRBV2 to TRBJ2-1; D remains ambiguous. The sequence came from a human donor with melanoma. Written as DNA, the CDR3 is TGTGCCAGCAGTGGGGAAAGAGCCCCTATTCTCTACAATGAGCAGTTCTTC. As protein: CASSGERAPILYNEQFF.